This T cell receptor (beta chain) was obtained from a study of blood T cells in healthy people across ages. Study conclusions and caveats: Age brought a roughly linear fall in TCR beta diversity measured per million T cells. Diversity estimated from one million T cells was considered an underestimate. Diversity was higher, and naive CD4+ cells more numerous, in long-lived donors than in aged donors.

This CDR3 has 9 amino acids. Germline trimming cut 8 bases from V and 13 bases from J; bases unmatched to any gene: 2. The germline V gene encodes CDR1 SNHLY and CDR2 FYNNEI. It was with a sample-barcoded 5' primer and a J-beta primer mix that a second PCR of roughly 7 to 12 cycles was run. Each CDR3 protein gets one entry after TCRdb re-called the 5' RACE reads with MiXCR. The sample gives approximately 1,000,000 distinct CDR3 sequences, about two fifths of which show up once; roughly 13% is in the top ten. For this clonotype: Its antigen remains unidentified.

Sample: blood. This sequence joins TRBV2 and TRBJ2-3, with 8 bases fitting TRBD2. The TCR sequence derives from a man between 18 and 35 years old in good health. CDR3 in DNA: TGTGCCAGCCTCGGGGGGGAGTATTTT. Translation: CASLGGEYF.